What follows is one TCR beta chain and its context. These data are taken from a study of T cells in tuberculosis. At the level of the study: PBMC were archived before or within 7 days of starting treatment.

Time point specified: new active TB diagnosis, blood taken before or within 7 days of starting treatment. Each donor contributed about 100,000 T cells on average, unsorted. This CDR3 has 16 residues. CDR1 and CDR2 (germline): LGHNT, FRNRAP. Trimming took 3 bases from V and 2 from J; bases not matched to a gene: 5. Measured with immunoSEQ multiplex PCR; TCRdb has only the in-frame clones, and not every one. The sample lists tens of thousands of clones, around 92% occurring once. The V gene is TRBV12-5, the J gene TRBJ2-3; 10 bases match TRBD2. Source: PBMCs, taken at tuberculosis diagnosis. The receptor comes from an adult with tuberculosis. Some clones in this sample may be carry-over from other donors' samples. The CDR3 is CASGLGLAVHTDTQYF. CDR3 bases: TGTGCTAGTGGTTTAGGACTAGCGGTTCACACAGATACGCAGTATTTT.